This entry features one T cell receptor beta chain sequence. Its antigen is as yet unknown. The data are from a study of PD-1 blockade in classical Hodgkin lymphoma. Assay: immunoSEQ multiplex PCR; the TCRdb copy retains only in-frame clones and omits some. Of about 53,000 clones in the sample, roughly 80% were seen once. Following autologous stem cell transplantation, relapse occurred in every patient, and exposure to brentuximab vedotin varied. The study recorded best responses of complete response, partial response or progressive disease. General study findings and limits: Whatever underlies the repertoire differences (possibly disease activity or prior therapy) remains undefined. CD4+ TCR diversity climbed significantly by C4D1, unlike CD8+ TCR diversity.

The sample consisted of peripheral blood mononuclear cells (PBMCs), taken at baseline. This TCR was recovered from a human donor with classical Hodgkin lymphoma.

DNA of the CDR3: TGTGCCAGCAGTCCGGGTTGGGATGAAAAACTGTTTTTT. Translating it yields CASSPGWDEKLFF. This chain uses TRBV6-5 with TRBJ1-4; D not certain. Per the germline V gene, CDR1 is MNHEY and CDR2 is SVGAGI. This CDR3 is built from 13 residues. The V end was cut by 5 bases, the J end by 6 bases, with 10 bases between.